These 11 T cell receptor beta chains came from one sample sequenced in a study of beta chain features in type 1 diabetes (dated by TCRdb to 2017 to 2018). Library preparation employed the immunoSEQ multiplex PCR assay. The entire amount of isolated RNA was reverse transcribed using the High Capacity cDNA Reverse Transcription Kit, so the sequenced TCRB transcripts were expressed ones. The immuneACCESS repertoire file appears here via TCRdb, limited to in-frame rearrangements. These files lack a portion of the clones; in checked studies, under half of the deficit traces to unresolved V genes, and the cause of the others is not known. The sample yields approximately 360,000 clones; roughly 12% were counted once. Of the sample, 0.0085% to 0.012% is held by the ten largest clones. Points the paper makes about the study in general: In all four CD4+ subsets, TCRB CDR3 length was moderately but significantly shorter in type 1 diabetes patients.

No cognate antigen is known for these TCRs. Sequenced material: naive CD4+ T cells from blood. The label giving this sample's cell subset or site can be read as: true naive CD4+ T cells. The receptor source for this set is a woman aged 18-35 years with type 1 diabetes.

This clone has only a few counts. This chain connects TRBV28 to TRBJ2-6; D perhaps matches TRBD1 (6 bases). The V gene lost 5 bases and the J gene lost 4 bases, with 12 bases spanning the gap. The germline CDR1 and CDR2 sequences are MDHEN and SYDVKM. The CDR3 extends over 15 amino acids. CDR3 residues: CASSASGAGANVLTF. The DNA for the CDR3 is TGTGCCAGCAGTGCCTCAGGGGCCGGGGCCAACGTCCTGACTTTC. Together with reference TRBV28 and TRBJ2-6, the CDR3 gives the full variable domain: DVKVTQSSRYLVKRTGEKVFLECVQDMDHENMFWYRQDPGLGLRLIYFSYDVKMKEKGDIPEGYSVSREKKERFSLILESASTNQTSMYLCASSASGAGANVLTFGAGSRLTVL.

The rearrangement joins TRBV13 to TRBJ2-7, with TRBD1 identical over 9 bases. Trimming at V came to 4 bases and at J to 1 base, leaving 11 bases not matched to a gene. The CDR3 loop spans 17 amino acids. Germline V lookup: CDR1 PRHDT, CDR2 FYEKMQ (reference sequence). Here the CDR3 reads CASSSRGTGKTSYEQYF. The DNA for the CDR3 is TGTGCCAGCAGCTCCAGAGGGACAGGGAAAACTTCCTACGAGCAGTACTTC.

The chain uses TRBV5-1 and TRBJ2-7; D gene uncertain. The V and J ends lost 5 bases and 5 bases respectively, with 14 bases between them. The CDR3 is 13 amino acids. The germline gives CDR1 SGHRS, CDR2 YFSETQ. CDR3 residues: CASRYEVEDEQYF. The DNA for the CDR3 is TGCGCCAGCAGATATGAGGTCGAGGACGAGCAGTACTTC.

The genes are TRBV5-1 and TRBJ2-2; 9 bases match TRBD2. V lost 3 bases, J lost 6 bases, and 9 bases stayed unmatched. Germline V gives CDR1 SGHRS, CDR2 YFSETQ. The CDR3 is 16 residues long. The CDR3 loop reads CASSSLAGEAPGELFF. The CDR3 DNA reads as TGCGCCAGCAGCTCGTTAGCGGGAGAGGCCCCCGGGGAGCTGTTTTTT.

The chain combines TRBV30 with TRBJ2-3; D not certain. CDR1 GTSNPN and CDR2 SVGIG come from the germline V gene (reference sequence). Trimming left V 2 bases short and J 3 bases short, with 6 bases between. The CDR3 contains 12 residues. CDR3 region: CAWSRLTDTQYF. CDR3 DNA: TGTGCCTGGAGTAGACTTACAGATACGCAGTATTTT.

This chain joins TRBV15 and TRBJ2-5, with 7 bases matching TRBD2. The trim removed 1 base at V and 5 bases at J, leaving 4 bases unmatched. The length of the CDR3 is 14 residues. Germline V gives CDR1 LNHNV, CDR2 YYDKDF (reference sequence). The CDR3 DNA follows: TGTGCCACCAGCAGAGTGGTGGGGGGGGAGACCCAGTACTTC. Translated: CATSRVVGGETQYF.

This rearrangement joins TRBV29-1 to TRBJ2-7; D perhaps matches TRBD1 (5 bases). V lost 3 bases to trimming and J lost 6 bases, with 15 bases between them. There are 13 residues in the CDR3. Germline lookup yields CDR1 SQVTM and CDR2 ANQGSEA. The CDR3 loop is CSVDKGPMSEQYF. As DNA, the CDR3 is TGCAGCGTTGATAAGGGGCCGATGTCCGAGCAGTACTTC.

V gene TRBV19 combines with J gene TRBJ2-1; D unresolved. This CDR3 has 15 residues. Germline V gives CDR1 LNHDA, CDR2 SQIVND (reference sequence). V lost 7 bases to trimming and J lost 2 bases, with 15 bases between them. CDR3 region: CASTYRVTTYNEQFF. Here the CDR3 DNA reads TGTGCCAGTACCTATAGAGTAACCACCTACAATGAGCAGTTCTTC.

V is TRBV28 and J is TRBJ1-2, with a weak D call TRBD1 (6 bases). V was cut by 5 bases and J by 4 bases, with 17 bases left in between. Germline lookup yields CDR1 MDHEN and CDR2 SYDVKM. CDR3 length equals 15 residues. The chain's CDR3 is CASSTQHKGGYGYTF. Here the CDR3 DNA reads TGTGCCAGCAGTACCCAACATAAAGGGGGCTATGGCTACACCTTC.

This clone occurred a few times. This rearrangement joins TRBV9 to TRBJ2-5; tentative D call: TRBD2 (5 bases). V lost 4 bases to trimming and J lost 5 bases, with 6 bases between them. The CDR3 has 11 residues. From germline, CDR1 is SGDLS and CDR2 YYNGEE. The CDR3 is CASSPGETQYF. The CDR3 coding sequence is TGTGCCAGCAGCCCGGGGGAGACCCAGTACTTC.

J is TRBJ2-3 and V is TRBV18, with no clear D. This CDR3 contains 15 residues. The V end lost 5 bases, the J end lost 1 base, and 13 bases lay between the germline ends. Germline CDR1 and CDR2: KGHSH and LQKENI. The CDR3 region is CASSSLVSGTDTQYF. The CDR3 DNA sequence: TGTGCCAGCTCATCCCTAGTGAGCGGCACAGATACGCAGTATTTT.